A few counts support the clone carrying this T cell receptor (beta chain). The antigen is not known. The data stem from a study of blood T cells in healthy people across ages. Findings and limits, study-wide: Both naive CD4+ cell counts and diversity were greater in long-lived donors than in aged donors.

With a J-beta primer mix and a sample-barcoded 5' primer, a second PCR ran about 6 to 11 cycles. One entry per CDR3 protein results from TCRdb running MiXCR on the 5' RACE reads. The sample lists about 1.7 million distinct CDR3 sequences; roughly 30% were seen once. Trimming cost V 2 bases and J 13 bases, with 5 bases left between them. Germline V gene sequence: CDR1 MNHNS, CDR2 SASEGT. This CDR3 is built from 9 residues. The chain carries TRBV6-1 and TRBJ2-5, with unresolved D. The clonotype comes from a woman in her twenties or thirties in good health. Sequencing was carried out using blood. CDR3 region: CASSEQLYF. CDR3 sequence (DNA): TGTGCCAGCAGTGAACAGCTGTACTTC.